Following are 31 T cell receptor beta chains from one sample sequenced in a study of CD8+ T cells in alopecia areata. Following extraction, RNA underwent reverse transcription to cDNA, which served as the sequencing template. Produced via immunoSEQ multiplex PCR; TCRdb's table is partial and in-frame only. The table shows about 250,000 clones, with about 60% occurring only once. Sample treatment: oral pan-JAK inhibitor, 5-10 mg twice daily. Sequences were derived from CD4+ T cells sorted from blood, sampled between weeks 51 and 52, from a patient treated with tofacitinib. These TCRs come from a human donor with alopecia areata.

The chain recombines TRBV29-1 with TRBJ2-7; no definite D call. Trimming took 7 bases from V and 4 from J, leaving 14 bases between them. Germline V CDR1 and CDR2: SQVTM, ANQGSEA. The CDR3 consists of 12 residues. The CDR3 DNA reads TGCAGCGCCGAGGCCCCCCCTTACGAGCAGTACTTC. It yields the protein CSAEAPPYEQYF.

This chain connects TRBV9 to TRBJ2-5; 9 nucleotides agree with TRBD2. V lost 1 base and J lost 3; bases outside the gene matches: 4. The V gene's germline CDR1 is SGDLS and CDR2 YYNGEE. This CDR3 contains 15 residues. Here the CDR3 reads CASSVTTSGEETQYF. Here the CDR3 DNA reads TGTGCCAGCAGCGTAACGACTAGCGGTGAAGAGACCCAGTACTTC.

This clone has a handful of counts. J is TRBJ2-3 and V is TRBV6-5; D is perhaps TRBD1 (7 bases). The germline CDR1 and CDR2 sequences are MNHEY and SVGAGI. V lost 5 bases and J 8 bases, leaving 20 bases between the germline ends. There are 15 residues in the CDR3. For the CDR3, the DNA is TGTGCCAGCAGTCCTCCGGACAGGACTACGGCTACGCAGTATTTT. It is translated as CASSPPDRTTATQYF.

This clone was seen more than once but under ten times. The chain's CDR3 is CASGTGQAAGAQYF. The CDR3 nucleotides read TGTGCTAGTGGTACGGGACAGGCGGCAGGTGCCCAGTACTTC. V usage is TRBV12-5 and J usage is TRBJ2-5, with 8 nucleotides matching TRBD1. The CDR3 totals 14 residues. Germline V gene sequence: CDR1 LGHNT, CDR2 FRNRAP. V shed 5 bases and J 9 bases; nucleotides not matched to a gene: 11.

This CDR3 is CASSLDTSSYEQYF. DNA for the CDR3: TGCGCCAGCAGCTTGGACACAAGCTCCTACGAGCAGTACTTC. The rearrangement uses TRBV5-1 and TRBJ2-7; D is unresolved. This CDR3 is built from 14 residues. V lost 0 bases to trimming and J lost 0 bases, with 7 bases between them. Germline V lookup: CDR1 SGHRS, CDR2 YFSETQ.

Worth noting for this clone: A much larger clone is a single base away; this may be a read error. This sample includes further DNA sequences coding for the same CDR3. V usage is TRBV5-4 and J usage is TRBJ2-3, with 13 bases lining up with TRBD2. The CDR3 contains 16 residues. V lost 4 bases, J lost 0 bases, and 2 bases stayed unmatched. Germline loops: CDR1 SGHNT, CDR2 YYREEE (reference sequence). The CDR3 sequence: CASSRGLAGSTDTQYF. The DNA for the CDR3 is TGTGCCAGCAGCAGGGGACTAGCGGGGAGCACAGATACGCAGTATTTT.

V gene TRBV18 combines with J gene TRBJ1-1; D is uncertain. The length of the CDR3 is 11 residues. The V and J ends lost 2 bases and 6 bases respectively, with 4 bases between them. Germline loops: CDR1 KGHSH, CDR2 LQKENI. CDR3 in amino acids: CASSPWPEAFF. DNA for the CDR3: TGTGCCAGCTCACCATGGCCTGAAGCTTTCTTT.

This clone has more than one count but fewer than ten. V usage is TRBV29-1 and J usage is TRBJ2-1; 9 nucleotides match TRBD1. The germline CDR1 and CDR2 sequences are SQVTM and ANQGSEA. Trimming removed 3 bases from V and 1 base from J; junction bases left unmatched: 4. The CDR3 spans 15 residues. CDR3 protein: CSVDNRGLSYNEQFF. In nucleotides, the CDR3 is TGCAGCGTTGACAACAGGGGGCTGTCCTACAATGAGCAGTTCTTC.

The gene calls are TRBV5-1 and TRBJ2-5; D ambiguous. Trimming cost V 0 bases and J 5 bases, with 5 bases left between them. The CDR3 is 12 amino acids. Germline lookup yields CDR1 SGHRS and CDR2 YFSETQ. Here the CDR3 DNA reads TGCGCCAGCAGCTTGGAGATGGAGACCCAGTACTTC. Protein sequence: CASSLEMETQYF.

The genes are TRBV29-1 and TRBJ2-3, with D possibly matching TRBD2 (5 bases). Germline V gene lookup returns CDR1 SQVTM and CDR2 ANQGSEA. The CDR3 covers 12 residues. V lost 3 bases to trimming and J lost 5 bases, with 9 bases between them. The CDR3 protein is CSVDTGGDTQYF. The DNA for the CDR3 is TGCAGCGTTGACACCGGAGGAGATACGCAGTATTTT.

The rearrangement joins TRBV4-1 to TRBJ2-1; 7 nucleotides align to TRBD2. The V gene's germline CDR1 is MGHRA and CDR2 YSYEKL. J lost 4 bases, V lost 3 bases, and 9 bases had no gene match. This CDR3 has 16 residues. The CDR3: CASSQVPSGSYNEQFF. The CDR3 nucleotides read TGCGCCAGCAGCCAGGTTCCTAGCGGATCTTACAATGAGCAGTTCTTC.

This chain connects TRBV27 to TRBJ2-7; D unresolved. Germline V gene lookup returns CDR1 MNHEY and CDR2 SMNVEV (reference sequence). V dropped 3 bases and J dropped 6 bases, with 15 bases sitting between them. This CDR3 has 14 residues. The CDR3 DNA reads TGTGCCAGCAGTTTGGGCCTCTTAAACTTCGAGCAGTACTTC. This gives the protein CASSLGLLNFEQYF.

The V and J genes are TRBV30 and TRBJ2-1; 8 nucleotides agree with TRBD2. V shed 2 bases and J 8 bases; nucleotides not matched to a gene: 5. This CDR3 spans 13 amino acids. Germline V gives CDR1 GTSNPN, CDR2 SVGIG (reference sequence). In DNA form, the CDR3 reads TGTGCCTGGAGTAGGACTAGCCTCGATGAGCAGTTCTTC. Its translation: CAWSRTSLDEQFF. The full variable domain, completed using reference TRBV30 and TRBJ2-1, is SQTIHQWPATLVQPVGSPLSLECTVEGTSNPNLYWYRQAAGRGLQLLFYSVGIGQISSEVPQNLSASRPQDRQFILSSKKLLLSDSGFYLCAWSRTSLDEQFFGPGTRLTVL.

CDR3 in amino acids: CASSPGTQAGQPQHF. CDR3 nucleotides: TGTGCCAGCAGCCCCGGGACACAGGCTGGACAGCCCCAGCATTTT. This chain links TRBV4-2 with TRBJ1-5, with a weak D call TRBD1 (6 bases). Germline loops: CDR1 LGHNA, CDR2 YNFKEQ. Trimming shortened V by 4 bases and J by 7 bases, and 17 bases separated the two germline ends. This CDR3 contains 15 residues.

This clone was counted between two and nine times. The CDR3 DNA is TGTGCCTGTGGGGCCCCTGAGCAGTTCTTC. Its translation is CACGAPEQFF. The rearrangement uses TRBV10-3 and TRBJ2-1; weak D call: TRBD1 (5 bases). The germline V and J ends were trimmed by 11 bases and 9 bases, with 11 bases remaining between them. The CDR3 runs 10 residues. Looked up from germline, CDR1 is ENHRY and CDR2 is SYGVKD.

This clone was recorded once. This same CDR3 is encoded by further DNA sequences in the sample. The rearrangement links TRBV2 to TRBJ2-1; D uncertain. The CDR3 length is 11 residues. V was clipped by 5 bases and J by 3 bases, with 2 bases between them. CDR1 is SNHLY, CDR2 FYNNEI, per germline. Written as DNA, the CDR3 is TGTGCCAGCAGTCTCTACAATGAGCAGTTCTTC. It specifies CASSLYNEQFF.

With respect to this clone: A read error may explain this, as a much larger clone is one base away. The chain combines TRBV7-2 with TRBJ2-1; tentatively, D is TRBD1 or TRBD2 (5 bases each). The length of the CDR3 is 14 residues. The ends were cut back, 1 base at V and 3 bases at J, with 7 bases in the middle. Germline CDR1 SGHTA, CDR2 FQGNSA. CDR3: CASSLGGNYNEQFF. The CDR3 DNA follows: TGTGCCAGCAGCTTAGGGGGGAACTACAATGAGCAGTTCTTC.

The rearrangement joins TRBV30 to TRBJ2-3; 7 bases map to TRBD1. Germline V gene data show CDR1 as GTSNPN and CDR2 as SVGIG (reference sequence). This CDR3 is 15 amino acids long. J lost 3 bases, V lost 2 bases, and 8 bases had no gene match. CDR3 DNA: TGTGCCTGGAGTAGGATAAACAGGGGTACAGATACGCAGTATTTT. Translation: CAWSRINRGTDTQYF.

The chain carries TRBV7-2 and TRBJ2-3; 13 bases are shared with TRBD2. Trimming removed 5 bases from V and 2 bases from J; junction bases left unmatched: 4. Looked up from germline, CDR1 is SGHTA and CDR2 is FQGNSA. The CDR3 is 16 amino acids. The CDR3 reads CASSRGLAGVTDTQYF. CDR3 nucleotides: TGTGCCAGCAGCCGCGGACTAGCGGGGGTCACAGATACGCAGTATTTT.

The chain links TRBV29-1 to TRBJ2-3, with D possibly being TRBD1 (5 bases). This CDR3 contains 15 residues. With 0 bases removed from V and 5 bases from J, the gap between germline ends came to 15 bases. Germline V gene data show CDR1 as SQVTM and CDR2 as ANQGSEA. CDR3 sequence: CSVEEGAWARDTQYF. CDR3 DNA sequence: TGCAGCGTTGAAGAAGGGGCATGGGCGCGAGATACGCAGTATTTT.

In regard to this clone: The sample holds other DNA sequences that translate to the same CDR3. This sequence joins TRBV29-1 and TRBJ1-1; 7 nucleotides agree with TRBD1. The CDR3 consists of 13 residues. Germline-derived CDR1 and CDR2 are SQVTM and ANQGSEA. The ends lost 6 bases at V and 0 bases at J; junction bases unmatched: 4. Written as DNA, the CDR3 is TGCAGCGTAGTGGGACAGTTGAACACTGAAGCTTTCTTT. As protein: CSVVGQLNTEAFF.

The CDR3 nucleotides read TGTGCCAGCAGCTTACTAGCGGGGGGTTGGGAGACCCAGTACTTC. As protein: CASSLLAGGWETQYF. The genes are TRBV7-2 and TRBJ2-5; 11 nucleotides agree with TRBD2. CDR1 and CDR2 (germline): SGHTA, FQGNSA. Trimming at V came to 2 bases and at J to 5 bases, leaving 4 bases not matched to a gene. The CDR3 spans 15 residues. The full variable domain, in which reference TRBV7-2 and TRBJ2-5 provide the parts outside the CDR3, is GAGVSQSPSNKVTEKGKDVELRCDPISGHTALYWYRQSLGQGLEFLIYFQGNSAPDKSGLPSDRFSAERTGGSVSTLTIQRTQQEDSAVYLCASSLLAGGWETQYFGPGTRLLVL.

This clone showed up just a few times. The chain combines TRBV7-3 with TRBJ2-1, with 11 bases that match TRBD1. Germline loops: CDR1 SGHTA, CDR2 FQGTGA. The length of the CDR3 is 16 residues. Germline trimming cut 5 bases from V and 9 bases from J; bases unmatched to any gene: 12. CDR3: CASSPRTGGGLGEQFF. CDR3 in DNA: TGTGCCAGCAGCCCTCGGACAGGGGGCGGCCTCGGTGAGCAGTTCTTC.

The chain recombines TRBV29-1 with TRBJ2-3, with a tentative D call TRBD2 (6 bases). In germline, CDR1 is SQVTM, CDR2 ANQGSEA. The CDR3 sequence is 14 residues long. The DNA for the CDR3 is TGCAGTCTCACCCCGCGGGGATCCACAGATACGCAGTATTTT. Translated: CSLTPRGSTDTQYF.

The genes are TRBV29-1 and TRBJ1-5; perhaps TRBD1 as D (5 bases). CDR3 length: 13 amino acids. V lost 7 bases and J 3 bases, leaving 13 bases between the germline ends. Germline-derived CDR1 and CDR2 are SQVTM and ANQGSEA. CDR3 region: CSARGGYNQPQHF. CDR3 bases: TGCAGCGCACGGGGCGGCTACAATCAGCCCCAGCATTTT.

The genes are TRBV10-3 and TRBJ2-1; D may be TRBD1 (5 bases). The CDR3 length is 11 residues. The germline CDR1 and CDR2 sequences are ENHRY and SYGVKD. Trimming took off 11 bases at V and 9 bases at J, with 14 bases between the two ends. For the CDR3, the DNA is TGTGCCGTCAAGGGGCGTGGTGAGCAGTTCTTC. Residues: CAVKGRGEQFF.

CDR3 bases: TGTGCCAGCAGCCGGGGCCTGAGCGAAAAACTGTTTTTT. It translates to CASSRGLSEKLFF. The chain joins TRBV7-2 to TRBJ1-4, with D maybe TRBD1 (5 bases). Trimming cost V 5 bases and J 8 bases, with 12 bases left between them. Germline loops: CDR1 SGHTA, CDR2 FQGNSA. The CDR3 contains 13 residues.

This clone was counted once. This sequence joins TRBV5-4 and TRBJ2-3; 11 positions agree with TRBD2. Germline V gives CDR1 SGHNT, CDR2 YYREEE (reference sequence). The CDR3 length is 16 residues. V was clipped by 0 bases and J by 3 bases; unmatched bases: 3. The CDR3 nucleotides are TGTGCCAGCAGCTTGGGACTAGCGGGGCGGACAGATACGCAGTATTTT. Residues: CASSLGLAGRTDTQYF. The variable domain in full, completed from reference TRBV5-4 and TRBJ2-3, reads ETGVTQSPTHLIKTRGQQVTLRCSSQSGHNTVSWYQQALGQGPQFIFQYYREEENGRGNFPPRFSGLQFPNYSSELNVNALELDDSALYLCASSLGLAGRTDTQYFGPGTRLTVL.

This clone has more than one count but fewer than ten. The chain uses TRBV23-1 and TRBJ2-2; D gene unclear. TRBV23-1 is recorded as an ORF, its role being uncertain. The CDR3 sequence is 15 residues long. The V end was cut by 2 bases, the J end by 0 bases, with 7 bases between. The CDR3 loop reads CASSQRRANTGELFF. CDR3 nucleotide sequence: TGCGCCAGCAGTCAAAGGAGAGCGAACACCGGGGAGCTGTTTTTT.

In regard to this clone: A single base separates this from a much larger clone, so it may be a read error. This specimen includes other DNA sequences encoding the same CDR3. This sequence joins TRBV7-9 and TRBJ1-1; D gene unclear. This CDR3 contains 12 residues. Trimming pared 2 bases from V and 0 bases from J, leaving 1 base between. CDR1 and CDR2 (germline): SEHNR, FQNEAQ (reference sequence). The CDR3 bases are TGTGCCAGCAGCTTACTGAACACTGAAGCTTTCTTT. Translating gives CASSLLNTEAFF.

The rearrangement uses TRBV30 and TRBJ1-5; no clear D. CDR3 size: 11 residues. Germline V gives CDR1 GTSNPN, CDR2 SVGIG (reference sequence). Deletions cut 3 bases from V and 9 bases from J, with 9 bases between. Here the CDR3 reads CAWSLVGPQHF. DNA for the CDR3: TGTGCCTGGAGCCTCGTGGGGCCCCAGCATTTT.